This T cell receptor (beta chain) was profiled in a study of cytomegalovirus exposure and HLA in healthy donors (dated by TCRdb to the late 2010s). In the study overall: A later analysis indicated that the 110 or so validation repertoires were generated on the platform also employed for the approximately 700 repertoires of the first cohort. The aim of the study was to test whether cataloging public T cell receptors could identify signatures of past pathogen exposure. Besides the first cohort of hundreds of subjects, a separate validation cohort made up of 120 different subjects was used. The study combined high-throughput TCR immunosequencing, statistical association of individual TCRs with disease status, and machine learning to predict cytomegalovirus infection status. The research as a whole found: The authors suggested that the approach could potentially be extended to other disease states and immunological phenotypes. In both the original and validation cohorts, the classifier was reported to diagnose cytomegalovirus status with high specificity and sensitivity. All 120 or so repertoires were used to score co-occurrence in the validation cohort in a later analysis, because that analysis had no HLA typing for the cohort. A total of fewer than 200 TCR beta chains were listed by the study as associated with cytomegalovirus. Across donors, most TCR sequences were observed very rarely, whereas some public TCRs were present in many individuals. In a later analysis, TCRs clustered in the first cohort were found to also tend to co-occur in the 130 or so validation repertoires, with about 94% of cluster scores above 0. In vitro tests confirmed that a few of the cytomegalovirus-associated TCR beta chains recognize cytomegalovirus antigens.

Worth noting for this clone: Its antigen has not been determined. No base qualities exist here, and no much larger clone lies one base off it.

The library was produced with the immunoSEQ multiplex PCR assay. The authors' pipeline ran thus. A statistical classification framework was built to diagnose cytomegalovirus status from the catalog of TCR beta chain sequences. What TCRdb holds here is the immuneACCESS table cut down to in-frame rearrangements. Part of the clones is not present; checked against another copy, under half of the missing clones reflect an unresolved V gene, and the others are unexplained. Clonal size and the V and J genes are those of that table, whereas D and trimming came from the DNA. The sample table lists more than 110,000 clones, approximately 87% of them with a count of one. The ten largest clones take up less than 3.5% of the sample. Donors formed part of the validation cohort, which comprised 120 subjects and was distinct from the first cohort of 690 or so subjects. V trim: 2 bases; J trim: 5 bases; unmatched bases: 10. Reading from cysteine to phenylalanine, the CDR3 counts 16 amino acids. The only DNA kept is the CDR3, 48 bases in frame from the first base. The germline V gene yields SGHRS for CDR1 and YFSETQ for CDR2.

The receptor was isolated from a young man in good health and CMV-seronegative. Sequenced sample: PBMCs. The rearranged segments are TRBV5-1 and TRBJ2-5, with 9 bases matching TRBD1. The nucleotide sequence reads as follows: TGCGCCAGCAGCTTCCTAGGGACAGGGAAGGGGGAGACCCAGTACTTC. It translates to CASSFLGTGKGETQYF.